One and the same sample provided the 23 T cell receptor beta chains below, sequenced in a study of blood T cell repertoires in COVID-19. The protocol was immunoSEQ multiplex PCR, while the TCRdb copy is restricted to in-frame clones and leaves out a portion. Here the sample spans about 270,000 clones, 85% to 90% being singletons. Sequencing input: PBMCs or T cells enriched from blood (not recorded which). The receptors here all came from a woman in her fifties or sixties in a cohort exposed to, infected with or recovered from COVID-19 (not recorded which).

This chain connects TRBV19 to TRBJ1-2; 8 bases fit TRBD1. V lost 5 bases to trimming and J lost 5 bases; unmatched junction nucleotides: 13. The CDR3 runs to 16 residues. The germline gives CDR1 LNHDA, CDR2 SQIVND (reference sequence). The CDR3 DNA is TGTGCCAGTAGTGCCAGGGCAGGGGGCGATCGGTATGGCTACACCTTC. The encoded protein is CASSARAGGDRYGYTF.

The chain combines TRBV28 with TRBJ1-5, with D perhaps matching TRBD1 (5 bases). CDR3 size: 15 residues. Germline CDR1 and CDR2: MDHEN and SYDVKM. V shed 4 bases and J shed 3 bases, with 13 bases lying between them. CDR3 in amino acids: CASSSPDSYNQPQHF. DNA for the CDR3: TGTGCCAGCAGTTCACCTGACAGTTACAATCAGCCCCAGCATTTT.

This clone was counted a few times. The J gene is TRBJ2-2, the V gene TRBV28; a possible D gene is TRBD1 (6 bases). The CDR3 contains 12 residues. The V and J ends lost 8 bases and 9 bases respectively, with 13 bases between them. In germline, CDR1 is MDHEN, CDR2 SYDVKM. The CDR3 region is CASWGRSRELFF. The CDR3 nucleotides are TGTGCCAGCTGGGGGCGTTCCAGGGAGCTGTTTTTT. Full variable domain (rest looked up from reference TRBV28 and TRBJ2-2): DVKVTQSSRYLVKRTGEKVFLECVQDMDHENMFWYRQDPGLGLRLIYFSYDVKMKEKGDIPEGYSVSREKKERFSLILESASTNQTSMYLCASWGRSRELFFGEGSRLTVL.

The chain carries TRBV6-5 and TRBJ1-2; 8 bases agree with TRBD1. The germline CDR1 and CDR2 sequences are MNHEY and SVGAGI. The CDR3 is 12 amino acids. V dropped 8 bases and J dropped 2; count of bases not matched to a gene: 1. The CDR3 is CASRTGNYGYTF. CDR3 coding DNA: TGTGCCAGCCGGACAGGGAACTATGGCTACACCTTC.

CDR3 sequence reads: CASSLSTRYEQYF. Written as DNA, the CDR3 is TGTGCCAGCAGTTTAAGTACTAGATACGAGCAGTACTTC. V and J are TRBV27 and TRBJ2-7; tentatively, D is TRBD2 (5 bases). This CDR3 comprises 13 residues. The germline gives CDR1 MNHEY, CDR2 SMNVEV (reference sequence). Trimming pared 2 bases from V and 4 bases from J, leaving 9 bases between.

J is TRBJ2-7 and V is TRBV28; TRBD2 is a possible D gene (6 bases). This CDR3 comprises 13 residues. The germline V and J ends were trimmed by 7 bases and 2 bases, with 12 bases remaining between them. Germline V CDR1 and CDR2: MDHEN, SYDVKM. The CDR3 region is CASNPPGAYEQYF. CDR3 DNA sequence: TGTGCCAGCAATCCCCCGGGGGCCTACGAGCAGTACTTC. Combining the CDR3 with reference TRBV28 and TRBJ2-7 gives the whole variable domain DVKVTQSSRYLVKRTGEKVFLECVQDMDHENMFWYRQDPGLGLRLIYFSYDVKMKEKGDIPEGYSVSREKKERFSLILESASTNQTSMYLCASNPPGAYEQYFGPGTRLTVT.

This clone was recorded once. J is TRBJ2-7 and V is TRBV7-8; tentatively, D is TRBD1 (6 bases). V lost 5 bases, J lost 0 bases, and 11 bases lay in between. Germline V gives CDR1 SGHVS, CDR2 FQNEAQ. The CDR3 sequence is 14 residues long. CDR3 in DNA: TGTGCCAGCAGCCGAGCACAGGGCTCCTACGAGCAGTACTTC. Translating it yields CASSRAQGSYEQYF.

This clone has a single count. This chain connects TRBV7-9 to TRBJ1-1; D may be TRBD1 (6 bases). The CDR3 is 16 residues long. Trimming removed 3 bases from V and 1 base from J, with 15 bases in between. CDR1 and CDR2 from the germline V gene are SEHNR and FQNEAQ (reference sequence). The DNA of the CDR3 is TGTGCCAGCAGCTTGTTCAGGGGATTTGGGAACACTGAAGCTTTCTTT. It encodes CASSLFRGFGNTEAFF.

This clone turned up a few times. The chain is built from TRBV2 and TRBJ1-5; tentative D call: TRBD1 (6 bases). Per the germline V gene, CDR1 is SNHLY and CDR2 is FYNNEI. The CDR3 contains 16 residues. Trimming shortened V by 6 bases and J by 4 bases, and 19 bases separated the two germline ends. The CDR3 coding sequence is TGTGCCAGCAGGAAGGGTGGGCAACAGGGAAATCAGCCCCAGCATTTT. Its protein product is CASRKGGQQGNQPQHF.

V and J are TRBV2 and TRBJ2-5; D is perhaps TRBD1 (7 bases). Looked up from germline, CDR1 is SNHLY and CDR2 is FYNNEI. V was pared by 10 bases and J by 4 bases, with 25 bases between. The CDR3 runs 16 residues. DNA of the CDR3: TGTGCCACCCTGAGCCCCCCGAGACAGGGAGGAGAGACCCAGTACTTC. Protein sequence: CATLSPPRQGGETQYF.

The chain is built from TRBV27 and TRBJ1-6, with D maybe TRBD1 (6 bases). The ends were cut back, 7 bases at V and 5 bases at J, with 12 bases in the middle. This CDR3 is built from 14 residues. Germline-derived CDR1 and CDR2 are MNHEY and SMNVEV (reference sequence). This CDR3 is CASTSGVNNSPLHF. CDR3 in DNA: TGTGCCAGCACCTCAGGGGTAAATAATTCACCCCTCCACTTT.

This chain connects TRBV5-6 to TRBJ2-7; the D gene is possibly TRBD2 (5 bases). This CDR3 contains 14 residues. Germline loops: CDR1 SGHDT, CDR2 YYEEEE. V was trimmed by 4 bases and J by 4 bases, leaving 15 bases between them. The chain's CDR3 is CASSPPNRGYEQYF. Here the CDR3 DNA reads TGTGCCAGCAGCCCACCGAATAGAGGGTACGAGCAGTACTTC.

J is TRBJ1-4 and V is TRBV6-5; D is ambiguous. Deletions cut 6 bases from V and 8 bases from J, with 13 bases between. The CDR3 extends over 13 amino acids. Germline V lookup: CDR1 MNHEY, CDR2 SVGAGI. The CDR3 nucleotides are TGTGCCAGCAGCGAGGGTAGGAACGAAAAACTGTTTTTT. Protein sequence: CASSEGRNEKLFF.

The V gene is TRBV25-1, the J gene TRBJ2-6, with 7 bases aligning to TRBD2. The germline CDR1 and CDR2 sequences are MGHDK and SYGVNS. With V trimmed by 5 bases and J by 2 bases, 6 bases remained unmatched. This CDR3 region has 16 residues. CDR3 bases: TGTGCCAGCAGTTCTAATGGGAGGGCTGGGGCCAACGTCCTGACTTTC. Its translation: CASSSNGRAGANVLTF.

For this clone: One end of the junction is discordant with germline, which a read error may explain. The chain recombines TRBV5-1 with TRBJ2-2, with 9 bases matching TRBD2. From germline, CDR1 is SGHRS and CDR2 YFSETQ. CDR3 length: 15 residues. CDR3 DNA sequence: TGCGCCAGCACCTTGCTAGCGGGAACCACCGGGGAGCTGTTTTTT. It yields the protein CASTLLAGTTGELFF. Full variable domain (outside the CDR3, taken from reference TRBV5-1 and TRBJ2-2): KAGVTQTPRYLIKTRGQQVTLSCSPISGHRSVSWYQQTPGQGLQFLFEYFSETQRNKGNFPGRFSGRQFSNSRSEMNVSTLELGDSALYLCASTLLAGTTGELFFGEGSRLTVL.

This chain links TRBV7-2 with TRBJ2-5; 15 bases are shared with TRBD2. The germline CDR1 and CDR2 sequences are SGHTA and FQGNSA. The J segment lost 4 bases and the V segment lost 5 bases, leaving 5 bases of the junction unmatched. The CDR3 is 16 amino acids. The DNA of the CDR3 is TGTGCCAGCAGCAGGGGACTAGCGGGAGGTAGAGAGACCCAGTACTTC. Encoded protein: CASSRGLAGGRETQYF. The full variable domain, completed using reference TRBV7-2 and TRBJ2-5, is GAGVSQSPSNKVTEKGKDVELRCDPISGHTALYWYRQSLGQGLEFLIYFQGNSAPDKSGLPSDRFSAERTGGSVSTLTIQRTQQEDSAVYLCASSRGLAGGRETQYFGPGTRLLVL.

The chain couples TRBV6-5 to TRBJ2-5; 9 nucleotides match TRBD1. The germline V gene encodes CDR1 MNHEY and CDR2 SVGAGI. CDR3 length equals 14 residues. V trimming: 2 bases; J trimming: 7 bases; junction bases outside the gene matches: 5. This CDR3 is CASSYDRGGPTQYF. CDR3 sequence (DNA): TGTGCCAGCAGTTACGACAGGGGGGGGCCGACCCAGTACTTC.

The chain employs TRBV7-9 and TRBJ2-3; TRBD1 is a possible D gene (6 bases). Trimming pared 7 bases from V and 3 bases from J, leaving 11 bases between. Germline V CDR1 and CDR2: SEHNR, FQNEAQ (reference sequence). The CDR3 runs 13 residues. The CDR3 DNA reads TGTGCCAGCATCCTTACAGGGACAGATACGCAGTATTTT. As protein: CASILTGTDTQYF.

This rearrangement joins TRBV15 to TRBJ1-4; D is ambiguous. The germline CDR1 and CDR2 sequences are LNHNV and YYDKDF (reference sequence). The CDR3 has 13 amino acids. V lost 5 bases, J lost 3 bases, and 7 bases lay in between. The CDR3 nucleotides read TGTGCCACCAGCCCCGGGGCTAATGAAAAACTGTTTTTT. This encodes CATSPGANEKLFF.

The chain recombines TRBV7-8 with TRBJ1-6, with a tentative D call TRBD1 (6 bases). Germline values: CDR1 SGHVS, CDR2 FQNEAQ. V lost 1 base and J lost 0, with 13 bases in between. The CDR3 has 18 residues. The CDR3, as DNA: TGTGCCAGCAGCTTAGGAGGCTCAGGGGCCTCCTATAATTCACCCCTCCACTTT. Encoded protein: CASSLGGSGASYNSPLHF.

CDR3 sequence (DNA): TGTGCCTGGAGTACTCTACTTAACACTGAAGCTTTCTTT. Its translation: CAWSTLLNTEAFF. This chain joins TRBV30 and TRBJ1-1; no clear D. Germline V lookup: CDR1 GTSNPN, CDR2 SVGIG (reference sequence). Between the trimmed V and J ends, which lost 2 bases and 2 bases, there was a span of 9 bases. CDR3 length: 13 amino acids.

J is TRBJ1-5 and V is TRBV29-1; possible D gene TRBD1, 5 bases. Germline CDR1 reads SQVTM; CDR2 reads ANQGSEA. There are 12 residues in the CDR3. V lost 7 bases, J lost 2 bases, and 9 bases lay in between. The CDR3 reads CSAQTGNQPQHF. The CDR3 bases are TGCAGCGCTCAGACAGGCAATCAGCCCCAGCATTTT.

V is TRBV7-2 and J is TRBJ1-3; D ambiguous. The CDR3 is made up of 15 amino acids. The germline CDR1 and CDR2 sequences are SGHTA and FQGNSA. Trimming removed 1 base at V and 4 bases at J, with 11 bases between. This CDR3 is CASSLDPRSGNTIYF. In DNA form, the CDR3 reads TGTGCCAGCAGCTTAGACCCCAGGTCAGGAAACACCATATATTTT.